Below, 15 T cell receptor beta chains from the same sample are listed, as sequenced in a study of blood T cell repertoires in COVID-19. TCRdb's table, derived via immunoSEQ multiplex PCR, lists solely in-frame clones and lacks some. In the table there are a few hundred thousand clones, around 90% of which are singletons. The sample consisted of peripheral blood. Source of these receptors: a man aged 18 to 30 who had recovered from COVID-19.

CDR3 region: CAFQRDYEQYF. The DNA for the CDR3 is TGTGCCTTCCAGCGGGACTACGAGCAGTACTTC. J is TRBJ2-7 and V is TRBV30, with 7 positions matching TRBD2. CDR3 size: 11 residues. Germline-derived CDR1 and CDR2 are GTSNPN and SVGIG (reference sequence). Germline trimming cut 7 bases from V and 3 bases from J; bases unmatched to any gene: 3.

The chain couples TRBV7-2 to TRBJ2-1, with 12 bases matching TRBD2. The germline gives CDR1 SGHTA, CDR2 FQGNSA. V lost 4 bases and J lost 1; bases outside the gene matches: 5. The CDR3 is made up of 17 amino acids. CDR3: CASSSPTSGGSYNEQFF. As DNA, the CDR3 is TGTGCCAGCAGCTCACCGACTAGCGGGGGTTCCTACAATGAGCAGTTCTTC.

CDR3 sequence reads: CATSVQKKLNIQYF. The CDR3 nucleotides are TGTGCCACCAGTGTACAGAAGAAATTGAACATTCAGTACTTC. The J gene is TRBJ2-4, the V gene TRBV24-1; D is ambiguous. The CDR3 is 14 amino acids. Trimming removed 5 bases at V and 7 bases at J, with 14 bases between. Per the germline V gene, CDR1 is KGHDR and CDR2 is SFDVKD.

V gene TRBV7-8 combines with J gene TRBJ2-7; D is undetermined. This CDR3 comprises 12 residues. Germline assignment: CDR1 SGHVS and CDR2 FQNEAQ. V was trimmed by 7 bases and J by 3 bases, leaving 10 bases between them. CDR3 sequence: CASMESYYEQYF. CDR3 nucleotide sequence: TGTGCCAGCATGGAGAGTTACTACGAGCAGTACTTC. Filled out from reference TRBV7-8 and TRBJ2-7, the complete variable domain reads GAGVSQSPRYKVAKRGQDVALRCDPISGHVSLFWYQQALGQGPEFLTYFQNEAQLDKSGLPSDRFFAERPEGSVSTLKIQRTQQEDSAVYLCASMESYYEQYFGPGTRLTVT.

The rearrangement links TRBV27 to TRBJ1-6; D call uncertain. V was trimmed by 3 bases and J by 5 bases, leaving 8 bases between them. The germline V gene has CDR1 MNHEY and CDR2 SMNVEV (reference sequence). CDR3 size: 14 residues. CDR3 in amino acids: CASSLSRNNSPLHF. In DNA form, the CDR3 reads TGTGCCAGCAGTTTGAGCAGGAATAATTCACCCCTCCACTTT.

This chain joins TRBV2 and TRBJ2-3, with 9 bases lining up with TRBD2. CDR1 is SNHLY and CDR2 is FYNNEI in the germline V gene. V shed 6 bases and J 2 bases; nucleotides not matched to a gene: 9. There are 16 residues in the CDR3. CDR3 loop: CASSRLVAGATDTQYF. CDR3 DNA sequence: TGTGCCAGCAGCCGACTTGTAGCGGGGGCCACAGATACGCAGTATTTT.

This clone was observed a few times. The chain has TRBV11-2 and TRBJ2-7, with a tentative D call TRBD2 (6 bases). The CDR3 runs 14 residues. Germline values: CDR1 SGHAT, CDR2 FQNNGV. V lost 5 bases and J lost 1, with 12 bases in between. The CDR3: CASSPSAGSYEQYF. CDR3 coding DNA: TGTGCCAGCAGCCCCTCCGCGGGGTCCTACGAGCAGTACTTC.

In its sample, this clone was seen a few times. V usage is TRBV5-4 and J usage is TRBJ2-7; D unclear. Germline-derived CDR1 and CDR2 are SGHNT and YYREEE (reference sequence). The ends were cut back, 4 bases at V and 11 bases at J, with 19 bases in the middle. The CDR3 extends over 13 amino acids. The CDR3, as DNA: TGTGCCAGCAGCGATTCGTGGAGATCCGCGGAGTACTTC. It encodes CASSDSWRSAEYF.

This rearrangement joins TRBV29-1 to TRBJ2-1; D unclear. Germline V gene sequence: CDR1 SQVTM, CDR2 ANQGSEA. Trimming stripped 5 bases from V and 0 bases from J, with 8 bases between. CDR3 length equals 13 residues. The CDR3 nucleotides read TGCAGCGTTACCAGAAGCTCCTACAATGAGCAGTTCTTC. Translating gives CSVTRSSYNEQFF.

The count of this clone is one. The chain carries TRBV9 and TRBJ2-1, with 9 nucleotides matching TRBD1. V gave up 3 bases and J gave up 2 bases; unmatched junction bases: 12. Per germline, CDR1 SGDLS and CDR2 YYNGEE. The CDR3 spans 18 residues. CDR3 in DNA: TGTGCCAGCAGCGACCGGGACAGGGCGTTATTAGCCTACAATGAGCAGTTCTTC. It encodes CASSDRDRALLAYNEQFF.

The rearrangement links TRBV5-1 to TRBJ1-4; 10 nucleotides line up with TRBD1. The CDR3 has 14 amino acids. Unmatched junction bases numbered 5, after V lost 4 bases and J lost 8 bases. The germline gives CDR1 SGHRS, CDR2 YFSETQ. CDR3 in DNA: TGCGCCAGCAGCACCGGGACAGGGGAAGAAAAACTGTTTTTT. This gives the protein CASSTGTGEEKLFF. Combining the CDR3 with reference TRBV5-1 and TRBJ1-4 gives the whole variable domain KAGVTQTPRYLIKTRGQQVTLSCSPISGHRSVSWYQQTPGQGLQFLFEYFSETQRNKGNFPGRFSGRQFSNSRSEMNVSTLELGDSALYLCASSTGTGEEKLFFGSGTQLSVL.

This clone has only one observation. The gene calls are TRBV7-9 and TRBJ2-5, with 11 bases that match TRBD2. Losses at the gene ends were 3 bases for V and 2 bases for J; bases not matched to a gene: 8. The CDR3 runs to 17 residues. Germline values: CDR1 SEHNR, CDR2 FQNEAQ (reference sequence). The CDR3 region has the DNA TGTGCCAGCAGCTTCATAGCGGGGGGGCTTTGGCAAGAGACCCAGTACTTC. It specifies CASSFIAGGLWQETQYF. The full variable domain, in which reference TRBV7-9 and TRBJ2-5 provide the parts outside the CDR3, is DTGVSQNPRHKITKRGQNVTFRCDPISEHNRLYWYRQTLGQGPEFLTYFQNEAQLEKSRLLSDRFSAERPKGSFSTLEIQRTEQGDSAMYLCASSFIAGGLWQETQYFGPGTRLLVL.

The rearrangement links TRBV18 to TRBJ2-1, with 7 nucleotides matching TRBD1. This CDR3 is built from 13 residues. With 6 bases clipped from V and 10 bases from J, the junction kept 9 bases outside the gene matches. CDR1 and CDR2 from the germline V gene are KGHSH and LQKENI. The chain's CDR3 is CASSRDRDGEQFF. The CDR3 nucleotides read TGTGCCAGCTCGCGTGACAGGGACGGGGAGCAGTTCTTC. Full variable domain (rest looked up from reference TRBV18 and TRBJ2-1): NAGVMQNPRHLVRRRGQEARLRCSPMKGHSHVYWYRQLPEEGLKFMVYLQKENIIDESGMPKERFSAEFPKEGPSILRIQQVVRGDSAAYFCASSRDRDGEQFFGPGTRLTVL.

The chain has TRBV9 and TRBJ2-2, with 7 bases fitting TRBD2. After removal of 4 bases from V and 0 bases from J, the junction contained 9 bases not matched to a gene. The CDR3 extends over 17 amino acids. Germline V gene data show CDR1 as SGDLS and CDR2 as YYNGEE. The CDR3 loop is CASSPYSGPSNTGELFF. The CDR3 nucleotides read TGTGCCAGCAGCCCATATAGCGGGCCCTCGAACACCGGGGAGCTGTTTTTT.

The chain joins TRBV11-2 to TRBJ1-2; D might be TRBD1 (5 bases). V was pared by 5 bases and J by 3 bases, with 13 bases between. The CDR3 has 14 amino acids. Germline V gene sequence: CDR1 SGHAT, CDR2 FQNNGV. As DNA, the CDR3 is TGTGCCAGCAGCAAAAGACGGGGGGACTATGGCTACACCTTC. Translating it yields CASSKRRGDYGYTF.